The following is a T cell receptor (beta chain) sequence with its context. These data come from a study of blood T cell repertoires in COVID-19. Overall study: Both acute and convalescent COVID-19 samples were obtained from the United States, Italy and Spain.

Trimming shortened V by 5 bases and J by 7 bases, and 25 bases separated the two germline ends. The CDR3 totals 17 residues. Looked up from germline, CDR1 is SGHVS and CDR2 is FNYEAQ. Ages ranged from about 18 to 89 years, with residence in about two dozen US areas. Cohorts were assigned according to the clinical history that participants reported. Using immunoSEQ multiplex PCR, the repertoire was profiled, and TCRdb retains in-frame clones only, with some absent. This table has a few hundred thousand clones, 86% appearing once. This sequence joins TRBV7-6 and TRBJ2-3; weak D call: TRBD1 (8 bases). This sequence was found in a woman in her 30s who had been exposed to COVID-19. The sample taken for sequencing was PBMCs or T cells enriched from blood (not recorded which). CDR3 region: CASSARTGRGVINTQYF. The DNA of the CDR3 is TGTGCCAGCAGCGCTAGGACAGGGAGGGGGGTCATAAATACGCAGTATTTT.